One and the same sample provided the 3 T cell receptor beta chains below, sequenced in a study of T-cell reconstitution after alpha-beta-depleted transplantation in children. Preparation of the TCRbeta library was carried out with unique molecular identifiers. Via MiXCR, TCRdb re-called the PCR reads, giving one row per CDR3 protein. The sample records about 350,000 distinct CDR3 sequences, 10% to 15% being singletons. The material was PBMCs, obtained from the stem cell graft. The source is a human donor who donated a stem cell graft to a child with Fanconi anemia.

This clonotype appeared many times. This chain uses TRBV12-3 or TRBV12-4 with TRBJ2-6, with D hard to call. Deletions cut 2 bases from V and 2 bases from J, with 7 bases between. The CDR3 length is 15 residues. The CDR3 is CASSLRRAGANVLTF. CDR3 DNA: TGTGCCAGCAGTTTACGCCGCGCTGGGGCCAACGTCCTGACTTTC.

This clonotype was detected only a few times. The chain couples TRBV5-1 to TRBJ1-5, with D possibly TRBD1 on 6 matching bases. Germline CDR1 and CDR2: SGHRS and YFSETQ. The CDR3 extends over 14 amino acids. V was pared by 0 bases and J by 11 bases, with 15 bases between. CDR3 loop: CASSLAGGPGAQHF. CDR3 nucleotides: TGCGCCAGCAGCTTGGCTGGGGGGCCGGGGGCCCAGCATTTT.

This clonotype was counted many times. J is TRBJ2-2 and V is TRBV4-2; 13 nucleotides match TRBD2. CDR1 is LGHNA, CDR2 YNFKEQ, per germline. With V trimmed by 1 base and J by 5 bases, 7 bases remained unmatched. This CDR3 contains 18 residues. CDR3: CASSQVSKGLAGTGELFF. For the CDR3, the DNA is TGTGCCAGCAGCCAAGTATCAAAGGGACTAGCGGGGACCGGGGAGCTGTTTTTT.